What follows describes a single T cell receptor beta chain. Its matching antigen is unknown. Molecular barcoding with unique molecular identifiers was used for the TCRbeta library. TCRdb analysed the PCR reads with MiXCR anew, one entry per CDR3 protein. The table includes hundreds of thousands of distinct CDR3 sequences, over 10% detected once. This sample is part of a study of T-cell reconstitution after alpha-beta-depleted transplantation in children. General study findings and limits: When one year had passed after transplant, most T-cell counts and diversity came from newly produced T cells.

CDR1 is MDHEN and CDR2 is SYDVKM in the germline V gene. This CDR3 is 14 amino acids long. Trimming took 5 bases from V and 5 from J, leaving 15 bases between them. The gene calls are TRBV28 and TRBJ2-5, with D perhaps matching TRBD2 (5 bases). The clonotype was recovered from a male patient younger than 18 who had a stem cell transplant for acute myeloid leukemia, so the T cells may come from the graft donor. The sample was PBMCs, mostly from graft donor cells, taken 360 days after TCRalphabeta/CD19-depleted stem cell transplant. As DNA, the CDR3 is TGTGCCAGCAGTCTCCCCCGGGGTGGGGAGACCCAGTACTTC. It specifies CASSLPRGGETQYF.